These T cell receptor beta chains were read from a single sample in a study of blood T cell repertoires in COVID-19. Some clones are missing from TCRdb's copy, which holds only in-frame ones; the method was immunoSEQ multiplex PCR. This table has about 290,000 clones, around 86% appearing once. The source material was PBMCs or T cells enriched from blood (not recorded which). The receptors come from a woman between 40 and 50 years old who had recovered from COVID-19. Both conserved end residues are trimmed from each CDR3. The size of a clone is reported for some rows only, either as once, few or many, or as a class for expanded clones.

j_call	clone_size	v_call	cdr3_aa
TRBJ1-1	few	TRBV10-3	AISDSKGGREGEAF
TRBJ2-5	.	TRBV25-1	ASRESGRGETQY
TRBJ1-1	.	TRBV19	ASLPRTGSGTEAF
TRBJ2-2	.	TRBV7-2	ASSLSTSGSRSGELF
TRBJ1-1	.	TRBV5-4	ASGYEERGNTEAF
TRBJ2-2	.	TRBV29-1	SVPYDRGSTGELF
TRBJ2-3	.	TRBV29-1	SVIETTSTDTQY
TRBJ2-7	once	TRBV30	AWRIPGNLPHEQY
TRBJ1-6	.	TRBV5-1	ASSLFQGDNSPLH
TRBJ2-1	.	TRBV4-2	ASSQDRSIPSNEQF
TRBJ1-4	few	TRBV9	ASSPGEGEKLF
TRBJ1-2	.	TRBV19	ASSMQISNYGYT
TRBJ1-3	.	TRBV9	ASSVDIGGASGNTIY
TRBJ1-2	.	TRBV28	ASSTHRGINYGYT
TRBJ1-2	.	TRBV7-2	ASSPYQGRAANYGYT
TRBJ2-3	.	TRBV7-2	ASSRGGDTQY
TRBJ2-1	.	TRBV10-2	ATAGGVFGEQF
TRBJ1-2	.	TRBV5-1	ASSLVQGTYGYT